This T cell receptor (beta chain) was retrieved from a study of early stage breast cancer tumors. Germline-derived CDR1 and CDR2 are SQVTM and ANQGSEA. The CDR3 sequence is 13 residues long. Germline trimming cut 6 bases from V and 5 bases from J; bases unmatched to any gene: 9. Each sample had two DNA replicates, approximately 0.5 ug blood or roughly 1.4 ug tissue. The assay was immunoSEQ multiplex PCR, and TCRdb's table has in-frame clones only and misses some. The repertoire consists of fewer than 90,000 clones, with around 80% occurring once and the leading ten covering under 3.5%. The clonotype was recovered from a person in their 60s with breast cancer. The V call is TRBV29-1, the J call TRBJ1-1; TRBD1 agrees at 7 bases. The sequenced material came from blood. CDR3 residues: CSVGTAIGTEAFF. In DNA form, the CDR3 reads TGCAGCGTGGGGACAGCTATAGGGACTGAAGCTTTCTTT. The whole variable domain, filled in from reference TRBV29-1 and TRBJ1-1, reads SAVISQKPSRDICQRGTSLTIQCQVDSQVTMMFWYRQQPGQSLTLIATANQGSEATYESGFVIDKFPISRPNLTFSTLTVSNMSPEDSSIYLCSVGTAIGTEAFFGQGTRLTVV.